Listed below are T cell receptor beta chains from one sample, sequenced in a study of T-cell reconstitution after alpha-beta-depleted transplantation in children. MiXCR, run by TCRdb on the PCR reads, gives a single entry per CDR3 protein. The sample contains fewer than 550,000 distinct CDR3 sequences, approximately 10% of which appear only once. The sequences come from PBMCs, mostly from graft donor cells, collected 180 days after TCRalphabeta/CD19-depleted stem cell transplant. The receptors were gathered from a female patient aged 2-10 years who had a stem cell transplant for aplastic anemia, so the T cells may come from the graft donor. CDR3s include the opening cysteine and the closing phenylalanine or tryptophan. A D gene is named only where the DNA matches it firmly. A row's size may be missing; if present it is once, few, many or a size class.

d_call clone_size j_call v_call cdr3_nt cdr3_aa
. . TRBJ1-2 TRBV28 TGTGCCAGCAGTTTGAGGGCCATCTATGGCTACACCTTC CASSLRAIYGYTF
. few TRBJ2-2 TRBV20-1 TGCAGTGCCAGAGGACTCGGTCAGGGGTGGTCCGGGGAGCTGTTTTTT CSARGLGQGWSGELFF
. . TRBJ2-1 TRBV3-1 TGTGCCAGCAGCCCATGGGCTGGCTCCTACAATGAGCAGTTCTTC CASSPWAGSYNEQFF
TRBD1 many TRBJ2-3 TRBV20-1 TGCAGTGCTAGGGGACAGTACACAGATACGCAGTATTTT CSARGQYTDTQYF
. many TRBJ2-7 TRBV29-1 TGCAGCGTTAAGGGGATTACCTACGAGCAGTACTTC CSVKGITYEQYF
. many TRBJ1-1 TRBV20-1 TGCAGTGCTAGTTTCCCATCTATGAACACTGAAGCTTTCTTT CSASFPSMNTEAFF
TRBD2 . TRBJ2-1 TRBV6-5 TGTGCCAGCAGTTACTCGCCTCTAGCGGGCCGGGAAGAGGGTGAGCAGTTCTTC CASSYSPLAGREEGEQFF
. . TRBJ2-7 TRBV21-1 TGTGCCAGCAGCAAAGTCAAGGCAGGGGGCGACGAGCAGTACTTC CASSKVKAGGDEQYF
. few TRBJ2-2 TRBV11-3 TGTGCCAGCAGCTTAGGTTACACCGGGGAGCTGTTTTTT CASSLGYTGELFF
. . TRBJ2-5 TRBV7-6 TGTGCCAGCAGCCACGACTTTATGGACGAAAGAGTCCCGGGTAAAGAGACTCAGTACTTC CASSHDFMDERVPGKETQYF
TRBD2 . TRBJ2-7 TRBV7-9 TGTGCCAGCAGCCAACAAGAACTAGCGGGAGCTTGCGAGCAGTACTTC CASSQQELAGACEQYF
. many TRBJ1-1 TRBV12-3/TRBV12-4 TGTGCCAGCACCCGAGGCACTGAAGCTTTCTTT CASTRGTEAFF
TRBD1 few TRBJ1-5 TRBV20-1 TGCAGTGCTAGGGGCTCGACAGGGGGCGGCAATCAGCCCCAGCATTTT CSARGSTGGGNQPQHF
TRBD2 . TRBJ2-7 TRBV5-1 TGCGCCAGCAGCTCCAGCGGGACGAGCTCCTACGAGCAGTACTTC CASSSSGTSSYEQYF
. . TRBJ1-2 TRBV27 TGTGCCAGCAGTCCCCGCCGCAGGGCTGCCTATGGCTACACCTTC CASSPRRRAAYGYTF
TRBD1 . TRBJ2-5 TRBV4-3 TGCGCCAGCAGCCCGAGCCGGGACAGGGGGCGCGAGGAGACCCAGTACTTC CASSPSRDRGREETQYF
. many TRBJ2-3 TRBV7-2 TGTGCCAGCAGCTTTGACAGGCGCACAGATACGCAGTATTTT CASSFDRRTDTQYF
. . TRBJ1-2 TRBV9 TGTGCCAGCAGCGAGACGGCGGGGTACGGCTACACCTTC CASSETAGYGYTF
TRBD1 few TRBJ1-1 TRBV4-3 TGCGCCAGCAGCCAAGATACAGGGGACACTGAAGCTTTCTTT CASSQDTGDTEAFF
. few TRBJ2-3 TRBV7-3 TGTGCCAGCAGCCCGAATGGAGCTACGATGGCAGATACGCAGTATTTT CASSPNGATMADTQYF
. many TRBJ1-1 TRBV5-1 TGCGCCAGCAGCGGGGGTGTCATGAACACTGAAGCTTTCTTT CASSGGVMNTEAFF
. many TRBJ2-1 TRBV5-1 TGTGCCAGCAGTTCCAGCGGCGGCTCCTACAATGAGCAGTTCTTC CASSSSGGSYNEQFF
TRBD1 many TRBJ2-2 TRBV6-2/TRBV6-3 TGTGCCAGCGGACAGGGAAACACCGGGGAGCTGTTTTTT CASGQGNTGELFF
TRBD1 . TRBJ2-3 TRBV4-2 TGTGCCAGCAGCCAAGATAAGGGACAGGGTTTCTATACGCAGTATTTT CASSQDKGQGFYTQYF
TRBD2 few TRBJ2-7 TRBV5-1 TGCGCCAGCAGCCGTACGGGACTAGCGGGAACCTACGAGCAGTACTTC CASSRTGLAGTYEQYF
. . TRBJ2-5 TRBV20-1 TGCAGTGCTAGAGGGCCTAGGGGTGGAGAGACCCAGTACTTC CSARGPRGGETQYF
. . TRBJ2-3 TRBV7-3 TGTGCCAGCAGCTCGAGGCCTACTTTTACAGATACGCAGTATTTT CASSSRPTFTDTQYF